This entry lists 25 T cell receptor beta chains sequenced from one sample in a study of blood T cell repertoires in COVID-19. Assay: immunoSEQ multiplex PCR; the TCRdb copy retains only in-frame clones and omits some. The data show 400,000 or so clones, with more than 75% seen just once and around 2% held by the top ten. The sample comprised PBMCs or T cells enriched from blood (not recorded which). These TCRs come from a man aged 40-49 years in a cohort exposed to, infected with or recovered from COVID-19 (not recorded which).

This chain joins TRBV7-2 and TRBJ2-3; TRBD1 matches 9 bases. Trimming removed 5 bases from V and 0 bases from J; junction bases left unmatched: 3. The V gene's germline CDR1 is SGHTA and CDR2 FQGNSA. CDR3 size: 15 residues. The CDR3 sequence is CASSKDRGSTDTQYF. CDR3 coding DNA: TGTGCCAGCAGCAAAGACAGGGGGAGCACAGATACGCAGTATTTT.

The rearrangement uses TRBV3-1 (or the pseudogene TRBV3-2) and TRBJ2-3; no definite D call. V lost 0 bases, J lost 2 bases, and 9 bases lay in between. CDR1 and CDR2 (germline): LGHDT, YNNKEL (reference sequence). The CDR3 totals 15 residues. Written as DNA, the CDR3 is TGTGCCAGCAGCCAAGATCGTAGAGCCACAGATACGCAGTATTTT. Residues: CASSQDRRATDTQYF.

The CDR3 DNA is TGTGCCAGCAGTGAGGGCAGGGTGAGTGGCTACACCTTC. Residues: CASSEGRVSGYTF. This chain links TRBV25-1 with TRBJ1-2; D is possibly TRBD1 (5 bases). This CDR3 is built from 13 residues. Germline V CDR1 and CDR2: MGHDK, SYGVNS. V was clipped by 3 bases and J by 7 bases, with 12 bases between them.

The genes are TRBV9 and TRBJ1-3; weak D call: TRBD1 (5 bases). The V gene's germline CDR1 is SGDLS and CDR2 YYNGEE. V lost 0 bases to trimming and J lost 2 bases, with 9 bases between them. The CDR3 runs 15 residues. CDR3 loop: CASSVGWGAGNTIYF. CDR3 in DNA: TGTGCCAGCAGCGTAGGCTGGGGGGCTGGAAACACCATATATTTT.

The J gene is TRBJ1-1, the V gene TRBV19; a weak D match, TRBD1 (6 bases). Germline loops: CDR1 LNHDA, CDR2 SQIVND (reference sequence). The ends were cut back, 6 bases at V and 0 bases at J, with 14 bases in the middle. The CDR3 is made up of 15 amino acids. Here the CDR3 DNA reads TGTGCCAGTAGATGGAAGACAGGCCTGAACACTGAAGCTTTCTTT. This codes for CASRWKTGLNTEAFF.

V usage is TRBV28 and J usage is TRBJ1-5; D possibly corresponds to TRBD1 (5 bases). This CDR3 is built from 14 residues. CDR1 and CDR2 (germline): MDHEN, SYDVKM. Deletions cut 5 bases from V and 0 bases from J, with 8 bases between. The CDR3 region has the DNA TGTGCCAGCAGTGGACACGTTAGCAATCAGCCCCAGCATTTT. This sequence encodes CASSGHVSNQPQHF.

The chain combines TRBV5-1 with TRBJ2-7; D possibly corresponds to TRBD1 (6 bases). Trimming removed 4 bases from V and 4 bases from J, with 21 bases in between. The CDR3 runs to 16 residues. CDR1 is SGHRS, CDR2 YFSETQ, per germline. The CDR3 region is CASSPSGTPKSYEQYF. DNA for the CDR3: TGCGCCAGCAGCCCTTCCGGGACACCGAAGAGTTACGAGCAGTACTTC.

The V call is TRBV19, the J call TRBJ2-7; D not certain. V was pared by 3 bases and J by 2 bases, with 14 bases between. In germline, CDR1 is LNHDA, CDR2 SQIVND (reference sequence). The CDR3 totals 15 residues. The CDR3 sequence is CASSIRTASTYEQYF. In DNA form, the CDR3 reads TGTGCCAGTAGTATTCGAACAGCCAGTACCTACGAGCAGTACTTC.

The chain combines TRBV2 with TRBJ1-5; possible D gene TRBD1, 5 bases. Germline lookup yields CDR1 SNHLY and CDR2 FYNNEI. The V end lost 8 bases, the J end lost 3 bases, and 17 bases lay between the germline ends. This CDR3 is built from 15 residues. CDR3 nucleotides: TGTGCCAGCGCGGGTGCGGGACGTCTCAATCAGCCCCAGCATTTT. Its protein product is CASAGAGRLNQPQHF. The complete variable domain, with remaining parts taken from reference TRBV2 and TRBJ1-5, reads EPEVTQTPSHQVTQMGQEVILRCVPISNHLYFYWYRQILGQKVEFLVSFYNNEISEKSEIFDDQFSVERPDGSNFTLKIRSTKLEDSAMYFCASAGAGRLNQPQHFGDGTRLSIL.

In its sample, this clone was seen once. The rearrangement joins TRBV7-2 to TRBJ1-1, with 12 bases that match TRBD1. V trimming: 5 bases; J trimming: 10 bases; junction bases outside the gene matches: 5. The CDR3 has 13 residues. Germline CDR1 and CDR2: SGHTA and FQGNSA. This CDR3 is CASSPRDRGRAFF. CDR3 coding DNA: TGTGCCAGCAGCCCCCGGGACAGGGGGCGAGCTTTCTTT.

This clone was counted a few times. The chain joins TRBV7-9 to TRBJ1-5, with TRBD1 identical over 7 bases. V lost 4 bases to trimming and J lost 7 bases; unmatched junction nucleotides: 7. CDR1 and CDR2 (germline): SEHNR, FQNEAQ (reference sequence). The CDR3 runs to 14 residues. CDR3 in DNA: TGTGCCAGCAGCTCAACAGGGGAAGGGCAGCCCCAGCATTTT. As protein: CASSSTGEGQPQHF.

The table lists this clone with a few counts. This chain links TRBV7-2 with TRBJ1-1; weak D call: TRBD1 (6 bases). The CDR3 is 14 residues long. Trimming stripped 4 bases from V and 6 bases from J, with 15 bases between. The germline V gene has CDR1 SGHTA and CDR2 FQGNSA. CDR3 loop: CASSSYRVGAEAFF. As DNA, the CDR3 is TGTGCCAGCAGCTCCTACAGGGTGGGGGCTGAAGCTTTCTTT.

V gene TRBV5-1 combines with J gene TRBJ2-3; 11 nucleotides match TRBD2. V trimming: 4 bases; J trimming: 2 bases; junction bases outside the gene matches: 6. The CDR3 covers 16 residues. Germline lookup yields CDR1 SGHRS and CDR2 YFSETQ. In nucleotides, the CDR3 is TGCGCCAGCAGCCTGGGGACTAGCGGATTCACAGATACGCAGTATTTT. Protein: CASSLGTSGFTDTQYF.

The chain has TRBV5-1 and TRBJ2-1, with TRBD2 matching 12 bases. V shed 4 bases and J 4 bases; nucleotides not matched to a gene: 9. Looked up from germline, CDR1 is SGHRS and CDR2 is YFSETQ. CDR3 length: 17 amino acids. CDR3 in amino acids: CASSPGLAGVIYNEQFF. The CDR3, as DNA: TGCGCCAGCAGCCCGGGACTAGCGGGCGTAATTTACAATGAGCAGTTCTTC.

The chain joins TRBV3-1 (or the pseudogene TRBV3-2) to TRBJ2-7, with 10 positions matching TRBD2. V was pared by 4 bases and J by 0 bases, with 3 bases of the junction left unmatched. Germline loops: CDR1 LGHDT, CDR2 YNNKEL (reference sequence). The CDR3 totals 15 residues. The DNA for the CDR3 is TGTGCCAGCAGCCTAGCGGGAGGCATCTCCTACGAGCAGTACTTC. Amino acid sequence: CASSLAGGISYEQYF.

This clone was seen just once. The chain recombines TRBV2 with TRBJ1-5; D is unresolved. The CDR3 has 13 amino acids. The germline CDR1 and CDR2 sequences are SNHLY and FYNNEI. Trimming removed 11 bases at V and 1 base at J, with 12 bases between. The CDR3 nucleotides are TGTGCCGTTGGGCCCGGCAGCAATCAGCCCCAGCATTTT. This gives the protein CAVGPGSNQPQHF. Drawing the rest from reference TRBV2 and TRBJ1-5, the complete variable domain is EPEVTQTPSHQVTQMGQEVILRCVPISNHLYFYWYRQILGQKVEFLVSFYNNEISEKSEIFDDQFSVERPDGSNFTLKIRSTKLEDSAMYFCAVGPGSNQPQHFGDGTRLSIL.

The CDR3 region has the DNA TGCGCCAGCACCCGGGGCGGGGGGCCTGCCGGGGAGCTGTTTTTT. Its translation: CASTRGGGPAGELFF. V gene TRBV5-1 combines with J gene TRBJ2-2; 8 bases match TRBD2. This CDR3 spans 15 amino acids. V gave up 6 bases and J gave up 6 bases; unmatched junction bases: 10. Germline assignment: CDR1 SGHRS and CDR2 YFSETQ.

The chain combines TRBV14 with TRBJ2-4, with D possibly TRBD1 on 6 matching bases. The CDR3 runs to 14 residues. Germline CDR1 SGHDN, CDR2 FVKESK. With 0 bases removed from V and 7 bases from J, the gap between germline ends came to 10 bases. DNA of the CDR3: TGTGCCAGCAGCCAAGATTCAGGGGCCAACATTCAGTACTTC. Translated: CASSQDSGANIQYF.

This clone showed up just once. The rearrangement uses TRBV12-5 and TRBJ1-4; the D gene is possibly TRBD1 (6 bases). Deletions cut 7 bases from V and 0 bases from J, with 12 bases between. This CDR3 is built from 15 residues. The germline V gene encodes CDR1 LGHNT and CDR2 FRNRAP. For the CDR3, the DNA is TGTGCTAGTGCCGAGGGGGTTGCAACTAATGAAAAACTGTTTTTT. Protein sequence: CASAEGVATNEKLFF.

The chain is built from TRBV18 and TRBJ2-2; D not resolved. The length of the CDR3 is 13 residues. The germline V gene encodes CDR1 KGHSH and CDR2 LQKENI. V shed 3 bases and J shed 2 bases, with 4 bases lying between them. The DNA of the CDR3 is TGTGCCAGCTCACCTTCTAACACCGGGGAGCTGTTTTTT. Amino acid sequence: CASSPSNTGELFF.

V is TRBV19 and J is TRBJ1-5; 8 bases match TRBD1. Germline trimming cut 6 bases from V and 2 bases from J; bases unmatched to any gene: 9. In germline, CDR1 is LNHDA, CDR2 SQIVND (reference sequence). The CDR3 length is 16 residues. The CDR3 loop is CASRDRENRGNQPQHF. The CDR3 DNA reads as TGTGCCAGTAGGGACAGGGAGAATCGGGGCAATCAGCCCCAGCATTTT. Using reference TRBV19 and TRBJ1-5 for the parts outside the CDR3, the full variable domain is DGGITQSPKYLFRKEGQNVTLSCEQNLNHDAMYWYRQDPGQGLRLIYYSQIVNDFQKGDIAEGYSVSREKKESFPLTVTSAQKNPTAFYLCASRDRENRGNQPQHFGDGTRLSIL.

As DNA, the CDR3 is TGTGCCAGCTCACTACAGGGGAACTATAATTCACCCCTCCACTTT. Translating it yields CASSLQGNYNSPLHF. This sequence joins TRBV18 and TRBJ1-6; 7 bases fit TRBD1. Germline CDR1 KGHSH, CDR2 LQKENI. The CDR3 is 15 residues long. V gave up 4 bases and J gave up 3 bases; unmatched junction bases: 3.

V and J are TRBV15 and TRBJ1-1, with TRBD1 as a possible D gene (6 bases). Deletions cut 3 bases from V and 5 bases from J, with 16 bases between. CDR1 and CDR2 (germline): LNHNV, YYDKDF (reference sequence). The CDR3 is 15 amino acids. Here the CDR3 reads CATSRSTGSGTEAFF. The CDR3 DNA is TGTGCCACCAGCAGGTCTACAGGGTCTGGTACTGAAGCTTTCTTT.

The chain carries TRBV5-1 and TRBJ1-5, with 10 bases matching TRBD1. This CDR3 has 16 residues. CDR1 and CDR2 from the germline V gene are SGHRS and YFSETQ. The V segment lost 2 bases and the J segment 9 bases; nucleotides outside the gene matches: 11. CDR3 sequence (DNA): TGCGCCAGCAGCTTACCGGGACAGGGGAGAGTAGGGCCCCAGCATTTT. This sequence encodes CASSLPGQGRVGPQHF. The full variable domain, completed using reference TRBV5-1 and TRBJ1-5, is KAGVTQTPRYLIKTRGQQVTLSCSPISGHRSVSWYQQTPGQGLQFLFEYFSETQRNKGNFPGRFSGRQFSNSRSEMNVSTLELGDSALYLCASSLPGQGRVGPQHFGDGTRLSIL.

CDR3 sequence reads: CASSLEAGPSYGYTF. For the CDR3, the DNA is TGCGCCAGCAGCTTGGAAGCAGGGCCTAGTTACGGCTACACCTTC. This chain joins TRBV5-1 and TRBJ1-2; D is possibly TRBD1 (5 bases). Germline assignment: CDR1 SGHRS and CDR2 YFSETQ. The CDR3 has 15 residues. V lost 0 bases and J lost 8, with 17 bases in between.